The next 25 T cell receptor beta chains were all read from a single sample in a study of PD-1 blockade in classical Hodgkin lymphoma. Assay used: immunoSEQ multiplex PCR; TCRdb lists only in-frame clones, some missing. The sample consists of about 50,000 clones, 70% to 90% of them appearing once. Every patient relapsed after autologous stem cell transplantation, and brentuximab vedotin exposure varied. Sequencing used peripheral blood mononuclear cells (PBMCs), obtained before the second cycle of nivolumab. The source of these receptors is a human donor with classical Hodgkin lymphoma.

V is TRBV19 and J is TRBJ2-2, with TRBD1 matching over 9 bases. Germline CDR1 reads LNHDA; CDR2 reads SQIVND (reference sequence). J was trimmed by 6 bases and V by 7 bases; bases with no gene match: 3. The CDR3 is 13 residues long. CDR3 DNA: TGTGCCAGTATGGGACAGGGCTCCGGGGAGCTGTTTTTT. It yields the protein CASMGQGSGELFF. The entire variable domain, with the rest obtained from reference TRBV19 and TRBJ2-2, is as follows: DGGITQSPKYLFRKEGQNVTLSCEQNLNHDAMYWYRQDPGQGLRLIYYSQIVNDFQKGDIAEGYSVSREKKESFPLTVTSAQKNPTAFYLCASMGQGSGELFFGEGSRLTVL.

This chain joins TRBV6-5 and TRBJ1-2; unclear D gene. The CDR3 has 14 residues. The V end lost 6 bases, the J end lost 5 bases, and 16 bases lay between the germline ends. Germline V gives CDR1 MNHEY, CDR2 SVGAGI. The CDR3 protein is CASSPAGIQYGYTF. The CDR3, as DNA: TGTGCCAGCAGCCCAGCCGGGATCCAATATGGCTACACCTTC.

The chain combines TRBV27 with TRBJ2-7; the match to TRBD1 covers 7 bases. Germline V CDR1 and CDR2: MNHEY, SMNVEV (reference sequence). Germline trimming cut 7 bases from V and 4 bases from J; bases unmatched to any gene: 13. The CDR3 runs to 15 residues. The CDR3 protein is CASTKTGLGIYEQYF. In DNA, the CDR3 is TGTGCCAGCACGAAGACAGGGTTGGGGATTTACGAGCAGTACTTC.

The CDR3 reads CASSRTYSGGWETQYF. CDR3 sequence (DNA): TGTGCCAGCAGCCGAACTTATAGCGGGGGTTGGGAGACCCAGTACTTC. The chain has TRBV7-7 and TRBJ2-5; 9 nucleotides agree with TRBD2. Germline V CDR1 and CDR2: SSHAT, FNYEAQ (reference sequence). Unmatched junction bases numbered 12, after V lost 5 bases and J lost 5 bases. This CDR3 has 16 amino acids.

CDR3 amino acids: CAWGTDGYTF. The CDR3 DNA is TGTGCCTGGGGGACTGATGGCTACACCTTC. The chain has TRBV30 and TRBJ1-2; D is perhaps TRBD1 (5 bases). The CDR3 is made up of 10 amino acids. In germline, CDR1 is GTSNPN, CDR2 SVGIG (reference sequence). The V end was cut by 5 bases, the J end by 6 bases, with 7 bases between.

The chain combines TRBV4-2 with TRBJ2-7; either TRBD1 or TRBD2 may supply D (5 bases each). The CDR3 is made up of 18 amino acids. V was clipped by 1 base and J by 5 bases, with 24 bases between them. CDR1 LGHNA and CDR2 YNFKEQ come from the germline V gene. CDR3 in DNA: TGTGCCAGCAGCCAAGTACTCCTGTTATTTGGGGGATTGGACGAGCAGTACTTC. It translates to CASSQVLLLFGGLDEQYF.

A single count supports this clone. The CDR3 sequence: CASSLAGRVNNNQPQHF. For the CDR3, the DNA is TGTGCCAGCAGTCTGGCCGGGAGGGTTAATAACAATCAGCCCCAGCATTTT. This rearrangement joins TRBV28 to TRBJ1-5; the D is unclear. The germline V gene encodes CDR1 MDHEN and CDR2 SYDVKM. The CDR3 is 17 amino acids. Trimming took 5 bases from V and 3 from J, leaving 20 bases between them.

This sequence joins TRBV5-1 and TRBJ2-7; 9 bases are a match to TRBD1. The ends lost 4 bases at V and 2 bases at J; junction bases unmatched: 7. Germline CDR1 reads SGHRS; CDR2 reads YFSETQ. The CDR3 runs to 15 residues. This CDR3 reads CASSATGQGAYEQYF. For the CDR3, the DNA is TGCGCCAGCAGCGCTACGGGACAGGGAGCCTACGAGCAGTACTTC.

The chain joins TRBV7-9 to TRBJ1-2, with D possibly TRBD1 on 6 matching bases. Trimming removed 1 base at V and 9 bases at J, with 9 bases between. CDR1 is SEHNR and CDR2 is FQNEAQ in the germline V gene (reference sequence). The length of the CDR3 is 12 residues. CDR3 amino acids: CASSLEQGSYTF. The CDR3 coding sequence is TGTGCCAGCAGCTTAGAACAGGGAAGCTACACCTTC.

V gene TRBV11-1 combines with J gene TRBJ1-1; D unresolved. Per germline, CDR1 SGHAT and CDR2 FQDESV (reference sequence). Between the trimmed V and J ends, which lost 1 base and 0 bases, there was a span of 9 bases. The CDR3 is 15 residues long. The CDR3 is CASSLEGSLNTEAFF. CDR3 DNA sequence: TGTGCCAGCAGCTTAGAGGGCAGCTTGAACACTGAAGCTTTCTTT.

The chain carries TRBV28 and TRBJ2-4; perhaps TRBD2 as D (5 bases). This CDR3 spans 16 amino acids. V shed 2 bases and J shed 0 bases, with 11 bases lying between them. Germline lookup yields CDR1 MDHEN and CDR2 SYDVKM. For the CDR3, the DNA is TGTGCCAGCAGTTTAGGAGGCGTTATAGCCAAAAACATTCAGTACTTC. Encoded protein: CASSLGGVIAKNIQYF.

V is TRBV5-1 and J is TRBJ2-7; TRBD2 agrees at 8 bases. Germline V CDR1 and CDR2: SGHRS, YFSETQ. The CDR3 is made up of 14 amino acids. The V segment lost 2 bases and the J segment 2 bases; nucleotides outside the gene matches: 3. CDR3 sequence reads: CASSFTSGAYEQYF. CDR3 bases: TGCGCCAGCAGCTTCACTAGCGGAGCCTACGAGCAGTACTTC.

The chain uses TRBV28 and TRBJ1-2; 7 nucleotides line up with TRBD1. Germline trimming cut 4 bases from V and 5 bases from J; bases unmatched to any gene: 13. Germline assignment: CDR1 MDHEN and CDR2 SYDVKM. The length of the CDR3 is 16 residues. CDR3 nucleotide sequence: TGTGCCAGCAGTTCCAGGACAGGCTGGCCGTCTTATGGCTACACCTTC. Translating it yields CASSSRTGWPSYGYTF.

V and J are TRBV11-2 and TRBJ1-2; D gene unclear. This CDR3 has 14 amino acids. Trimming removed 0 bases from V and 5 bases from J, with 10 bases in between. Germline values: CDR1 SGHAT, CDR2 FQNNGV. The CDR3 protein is CASSLEGVGYGYTF. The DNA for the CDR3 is TGTGCCAGCAGCTTAGAAGGAGTGGGGTATGGCTACACCTTC.

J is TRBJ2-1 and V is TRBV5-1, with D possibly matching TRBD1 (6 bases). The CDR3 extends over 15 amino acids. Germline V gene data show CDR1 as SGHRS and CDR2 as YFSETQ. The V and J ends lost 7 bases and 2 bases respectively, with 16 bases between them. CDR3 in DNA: TGCGCCAGCTGCCAAGGGGGTTCGGCCTACAATGAGCAGTTCTTC. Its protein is CASCQGGSAYNEQFF. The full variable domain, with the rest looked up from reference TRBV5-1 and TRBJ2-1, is KAGVTQTPRYLIKTRGQQVTLSCSPISGHRSVSWYQQTPGQGLQFLFEYFSETQRNKGNFPGRFSGRQFSNSRSEMNVSTLELGDSALYLCASCQGGSAYNEQFFGPGTRLTVL.

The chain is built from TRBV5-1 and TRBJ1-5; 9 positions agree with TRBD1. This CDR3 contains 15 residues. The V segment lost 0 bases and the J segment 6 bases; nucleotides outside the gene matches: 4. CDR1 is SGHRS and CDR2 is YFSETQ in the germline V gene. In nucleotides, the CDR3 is TGCGCCAGCAGCTTGGAGGGGGACAGGGCTCAGCCCCAGCATTTT. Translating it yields CASSLEGDRAQPQHF.

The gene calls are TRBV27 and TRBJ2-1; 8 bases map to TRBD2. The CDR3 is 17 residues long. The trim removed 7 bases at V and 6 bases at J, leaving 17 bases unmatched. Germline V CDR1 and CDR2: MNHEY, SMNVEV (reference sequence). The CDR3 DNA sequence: TGTGCCAGCACTCAACTGGCGGGACTAGTTGGCCCCAATGAGCAGTTCTTC. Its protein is CASTQLAGLVGPNEQFF.

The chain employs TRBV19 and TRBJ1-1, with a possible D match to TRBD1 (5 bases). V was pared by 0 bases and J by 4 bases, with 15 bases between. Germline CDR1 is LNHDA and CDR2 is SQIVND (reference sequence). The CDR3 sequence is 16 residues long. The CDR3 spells CASSIDLMGRITEAFF. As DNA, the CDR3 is TGTGCCAGTAGTATAGATCTGATGGGACGGATCACTGAAGCTTTCTTT.

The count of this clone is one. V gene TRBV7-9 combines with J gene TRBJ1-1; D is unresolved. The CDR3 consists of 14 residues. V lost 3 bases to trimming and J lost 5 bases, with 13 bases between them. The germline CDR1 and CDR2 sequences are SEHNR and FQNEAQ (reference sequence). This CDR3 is CASSFPGLATEAFF. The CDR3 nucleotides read TGTGCCAGCAGCTTTCCGGGGTTGGCAACTGAAGCTTTCTTT. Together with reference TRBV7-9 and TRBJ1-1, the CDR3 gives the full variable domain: DTGVSQNPRHKITKRGQNVTFRCDPISEHNRLYWYRQTLGQGPEFLTYFQNEAQLEKSRLLSDRFSAERPKGSFSTLEIQRTEQGDSAMYLCASSFPGLATEAFFGQGTRLTVV.

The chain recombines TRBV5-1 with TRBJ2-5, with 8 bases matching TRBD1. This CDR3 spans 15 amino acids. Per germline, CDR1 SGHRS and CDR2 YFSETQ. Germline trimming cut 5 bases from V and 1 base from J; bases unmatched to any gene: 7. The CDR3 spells CASSMGDRGQETQYF. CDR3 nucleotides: TGCGCCAGCAGTATGGGTGACAGGGGCCAAGAGACCCAGTACTTC.

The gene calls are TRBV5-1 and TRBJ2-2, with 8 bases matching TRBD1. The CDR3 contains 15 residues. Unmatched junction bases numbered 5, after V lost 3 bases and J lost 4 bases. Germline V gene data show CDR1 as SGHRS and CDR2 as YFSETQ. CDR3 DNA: TGCGCCAGCAGCTCGACAGGGGTAGCCACCGGGGAGCTGTTTTTT. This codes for CASSSTGVATGELFF.

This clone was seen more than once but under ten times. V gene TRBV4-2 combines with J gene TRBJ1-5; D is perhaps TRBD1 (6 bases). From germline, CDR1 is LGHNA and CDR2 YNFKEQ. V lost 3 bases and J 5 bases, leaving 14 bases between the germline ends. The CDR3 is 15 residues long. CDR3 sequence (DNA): TGTGCCAGCAGCCAGCCCGGGACACTCCATCAGCCCCAGCATTTT. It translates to CASSQPGTLHQPQHF.

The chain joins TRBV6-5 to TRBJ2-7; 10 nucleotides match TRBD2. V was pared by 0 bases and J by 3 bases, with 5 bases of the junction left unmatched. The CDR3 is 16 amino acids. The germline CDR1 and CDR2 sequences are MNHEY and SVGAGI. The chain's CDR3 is CASSYSFGLAVYEQYF. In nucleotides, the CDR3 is TGTGCCAGCAGTTACTCCTTCGGACTAGCGGTCTACGAGCAGTACTTC.

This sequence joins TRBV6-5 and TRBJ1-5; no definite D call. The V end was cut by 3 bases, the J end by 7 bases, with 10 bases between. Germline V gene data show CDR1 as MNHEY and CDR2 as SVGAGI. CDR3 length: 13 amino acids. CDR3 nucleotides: TGTGCCAGCAGTTATTACTACGGACAGCCCCAGCATTTT. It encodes CASSYYYGQPQHF.

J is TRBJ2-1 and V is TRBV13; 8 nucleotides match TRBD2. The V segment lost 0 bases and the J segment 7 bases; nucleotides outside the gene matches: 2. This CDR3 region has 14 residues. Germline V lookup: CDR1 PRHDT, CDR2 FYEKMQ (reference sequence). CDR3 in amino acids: CASSLGGGGNEQFF. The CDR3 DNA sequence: TGTGCCAGCAGCTTAGGTGGCGGGGGGAATGAGCAGTTCTTC.